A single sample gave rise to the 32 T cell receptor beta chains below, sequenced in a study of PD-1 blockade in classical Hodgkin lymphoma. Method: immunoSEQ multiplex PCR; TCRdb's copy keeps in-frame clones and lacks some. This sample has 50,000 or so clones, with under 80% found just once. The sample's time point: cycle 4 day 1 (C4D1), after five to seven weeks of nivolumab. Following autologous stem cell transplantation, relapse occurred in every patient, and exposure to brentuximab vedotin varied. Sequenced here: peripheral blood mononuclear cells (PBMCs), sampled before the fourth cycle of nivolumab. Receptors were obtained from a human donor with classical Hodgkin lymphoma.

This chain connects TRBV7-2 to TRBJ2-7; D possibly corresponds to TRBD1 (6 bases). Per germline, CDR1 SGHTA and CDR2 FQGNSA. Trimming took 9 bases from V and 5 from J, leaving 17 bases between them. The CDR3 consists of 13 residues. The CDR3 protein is CASRAYTGHEQYF. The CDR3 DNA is TGTGCCAGTCGAGCTTATACAGGGCACGAGCAGTACTTC.

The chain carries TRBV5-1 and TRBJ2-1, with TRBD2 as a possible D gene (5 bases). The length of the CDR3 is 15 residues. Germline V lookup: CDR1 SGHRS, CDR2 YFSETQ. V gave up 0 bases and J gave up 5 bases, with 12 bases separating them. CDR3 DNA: TGCGCCAGCAGCTTGGGAGGCAGAGGGAACAATGAGCAGTTCTTC. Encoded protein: CASSLGGRGNNEQFF.

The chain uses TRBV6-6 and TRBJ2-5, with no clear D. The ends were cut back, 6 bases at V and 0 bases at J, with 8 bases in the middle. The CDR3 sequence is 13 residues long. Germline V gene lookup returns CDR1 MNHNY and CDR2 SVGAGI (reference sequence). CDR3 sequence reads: CASSGEDQETQYF. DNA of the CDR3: TGTGCCAGCAGCGGCGAAGACCAAGAGACCCAGTACTTC.

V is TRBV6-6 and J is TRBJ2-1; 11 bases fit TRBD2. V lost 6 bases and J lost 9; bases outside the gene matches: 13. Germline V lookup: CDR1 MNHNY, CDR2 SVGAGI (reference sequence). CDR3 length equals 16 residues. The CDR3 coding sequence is TGTGCCAGCAGCCGTAGCGGGAGGGCCGCTGGACCTGAGCAGTTCTTC. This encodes CASSRSGRAAGPEQFF.

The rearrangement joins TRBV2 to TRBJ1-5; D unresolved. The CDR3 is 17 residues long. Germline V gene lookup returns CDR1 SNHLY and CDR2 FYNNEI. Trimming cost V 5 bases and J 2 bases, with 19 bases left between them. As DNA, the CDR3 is TGTGCCAGCAGTAATGAGTTGGGCAGGCTAGGCAATCAGCCCCAGCATTTT. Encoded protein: CASSNELGRLGNQPQHF.

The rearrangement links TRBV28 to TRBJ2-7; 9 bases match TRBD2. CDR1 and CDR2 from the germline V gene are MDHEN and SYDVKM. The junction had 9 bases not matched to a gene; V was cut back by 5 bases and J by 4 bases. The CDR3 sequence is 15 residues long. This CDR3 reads CASSPLGSGSYEQYF. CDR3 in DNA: TGTGCCAGCAGTCCCCTGGGTAGCGGGAGTTACGAGCAGTACTTC.

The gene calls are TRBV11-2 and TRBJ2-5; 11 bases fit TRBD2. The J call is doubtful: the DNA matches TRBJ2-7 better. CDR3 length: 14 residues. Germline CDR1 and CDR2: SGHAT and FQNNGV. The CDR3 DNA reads TGTGCCAGCAGATTATCCGGGACTAGCGGCGAGCAGTACTTC. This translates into CASRLSGTSGEQYF.

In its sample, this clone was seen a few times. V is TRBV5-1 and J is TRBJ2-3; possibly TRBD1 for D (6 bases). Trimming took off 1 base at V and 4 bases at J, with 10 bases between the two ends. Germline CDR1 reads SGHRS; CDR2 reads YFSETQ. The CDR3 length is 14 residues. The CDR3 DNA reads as TGCGCCAGCAGCTTGAGGGGGAGCCCAGATACGCAGTATTTT. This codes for CASSLRGSPDTQYF.

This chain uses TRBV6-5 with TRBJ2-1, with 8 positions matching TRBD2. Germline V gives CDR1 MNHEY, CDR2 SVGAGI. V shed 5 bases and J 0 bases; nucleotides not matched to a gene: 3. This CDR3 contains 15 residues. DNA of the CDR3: TGTGCCAGCAGTCTAAGCGGGAGCTCCTACAATGAGCAGTTCTTC. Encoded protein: CASSLSGSSYNEQFF.

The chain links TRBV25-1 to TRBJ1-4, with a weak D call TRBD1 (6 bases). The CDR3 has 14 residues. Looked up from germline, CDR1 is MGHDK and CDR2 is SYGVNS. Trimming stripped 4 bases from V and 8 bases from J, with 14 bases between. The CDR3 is CASSGRQVYEKLFF. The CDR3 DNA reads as TGTGCCAGCAGTGGTCGACAGGTTTACGAAAAACTGTTTTTT. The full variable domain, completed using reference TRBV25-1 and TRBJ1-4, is EADIYQTPRYLVIGTGKKITLECSQTMGHDKMYWYQQDPGMELHLIHYSYGVNSTEKGDLSSESTVSRIRTEHFPLTLESARPSHTSQYLCASSGRQVYEKLFFGSGTQLSVL.

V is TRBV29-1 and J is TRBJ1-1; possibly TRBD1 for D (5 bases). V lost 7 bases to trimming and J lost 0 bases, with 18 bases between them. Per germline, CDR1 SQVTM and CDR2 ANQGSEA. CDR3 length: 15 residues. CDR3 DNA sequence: TGCAGCGCTGCAGGGTATTTGGGGGTGAACACTGAAGCTTTCTTT. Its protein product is CSAAGYLGVNTEAFF.

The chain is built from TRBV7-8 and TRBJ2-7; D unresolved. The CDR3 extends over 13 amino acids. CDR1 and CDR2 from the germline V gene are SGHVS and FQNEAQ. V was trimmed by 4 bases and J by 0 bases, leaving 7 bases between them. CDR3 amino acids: CASSSRTSYEQYF. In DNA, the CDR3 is TGTGCCAGCAGCTCAAGGACCTCCTACGAGCAGTACTTC. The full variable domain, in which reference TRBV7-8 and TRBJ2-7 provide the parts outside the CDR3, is GAGVSQSPRYKVAKRGQDVALRCDPISGHVSLFWYQQALGQGPEFLTYFQNEAQLDKSGLPSDRFFAERPEGSVSTLKIQRTQQEDSAVYLCASSSRTSYEQYFGPGTRLTVT.

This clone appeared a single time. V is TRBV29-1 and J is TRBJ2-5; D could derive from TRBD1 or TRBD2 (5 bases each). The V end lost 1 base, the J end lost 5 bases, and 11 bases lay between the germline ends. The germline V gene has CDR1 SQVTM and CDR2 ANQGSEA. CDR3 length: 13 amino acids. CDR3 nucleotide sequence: TGCAGCGTTGAAGCGGGACCGGTGGAGACCCAGTACTTC. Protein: CSVEAGPVETQYF.

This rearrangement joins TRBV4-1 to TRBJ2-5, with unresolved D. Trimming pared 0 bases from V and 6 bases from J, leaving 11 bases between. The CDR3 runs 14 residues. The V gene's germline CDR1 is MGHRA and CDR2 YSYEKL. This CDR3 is CASSQDGQRKTQYF. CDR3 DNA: TGCGCCAGCAGCCAAGATGGGCAGAGAAAGACCCAGTACTTC.

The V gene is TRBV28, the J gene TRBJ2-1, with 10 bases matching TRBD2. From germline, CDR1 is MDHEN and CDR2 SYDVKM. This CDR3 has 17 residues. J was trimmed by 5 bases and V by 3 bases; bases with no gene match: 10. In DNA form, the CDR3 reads TGTGCCAGCAGTTTCTCCCCAAGCGGGAGGGCCCACAATGAGCAGTTCTTC. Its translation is CASSFSPSGRAHNEQFF.

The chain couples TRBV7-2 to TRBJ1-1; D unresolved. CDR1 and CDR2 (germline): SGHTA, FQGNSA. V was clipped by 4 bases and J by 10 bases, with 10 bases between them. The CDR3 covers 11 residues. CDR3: CASSSVGRAFF. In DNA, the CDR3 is TGTGCCAGCAGCTCAGTCGGCCGAGCTTTCTTT.

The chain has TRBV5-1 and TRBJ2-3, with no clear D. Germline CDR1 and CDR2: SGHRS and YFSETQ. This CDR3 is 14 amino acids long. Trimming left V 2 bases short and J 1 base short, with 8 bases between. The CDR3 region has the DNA TGCGCCAGCAGCTTTCGTTATCGCACAGATACGCAGTATTTT. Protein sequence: CASSFRYRTDTQYF. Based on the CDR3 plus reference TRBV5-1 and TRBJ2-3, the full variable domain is KAGVTQTPRYLIKTRGQQVTLSCSPISGHRSVSWYQQTPGQGLQFLFEYFSETQRNKGNFPGRFSGRQFSNSRSEMNVSTLELGDSALYLCASSFRYRTDTQYFGPGTRLTVL.

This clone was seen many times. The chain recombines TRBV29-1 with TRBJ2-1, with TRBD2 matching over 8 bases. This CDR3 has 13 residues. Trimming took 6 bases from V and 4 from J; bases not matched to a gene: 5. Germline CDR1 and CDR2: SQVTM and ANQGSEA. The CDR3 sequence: CSVHGLAYNEQFF. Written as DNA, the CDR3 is TGCAGCGTACACGGACTAGCTTACAATGAGCAGTTCTTC.

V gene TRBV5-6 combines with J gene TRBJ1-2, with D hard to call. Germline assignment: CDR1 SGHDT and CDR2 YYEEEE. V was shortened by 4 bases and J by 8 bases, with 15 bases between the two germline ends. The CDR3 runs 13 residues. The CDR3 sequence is CASSPGVFTGYTF. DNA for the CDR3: TGTGCCAGCAGCCCCGGGGTCTTTACGGGCTACACCTTC.

The CDR3 DNA sequence: TGCGCCAGCAGCCGAATACCCTGGACTAGCGGCTCCTACAATGAGCAGTTCTTC. This encodes CASSRIPWTSGSYNEQFF. The chain uses TRBV4-1 and TRBJ2-1, with 10 positions matching TRBD2. The germline V gene has CDR1 MGHRA and CDR2 YSYEKL. The V segment lost 4 bases and the J segment 0 bases; nucleotides outside the gene matches: 9. The CDR3 spans 18 residues.

Here the CDR3 reads CASSKSRVGYNEQFF. CDR3 DNA sequence: TGTGCCAGTAGTAAGTCCAGGGTGGGCTACAATGAGCAGTTCTTC. The genes are TRBV19 and TRBJ2-1, with D perhaps TRBD1 (5 bases). V was trimmed by 4 bases and J by 3 bases, leaving 13 bases between them. This CDR3 is built from 15 residues. Looked up from germline, CDR1 is LNHDA and CDR2 is SQIVND (reference sequence).

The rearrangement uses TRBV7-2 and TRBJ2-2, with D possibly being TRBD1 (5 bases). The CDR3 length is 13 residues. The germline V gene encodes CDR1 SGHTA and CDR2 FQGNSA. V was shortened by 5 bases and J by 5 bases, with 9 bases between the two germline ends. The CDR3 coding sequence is TGTGCCAGCAGCGCCTACAGGACCGGGGAGCTGTTTTTT. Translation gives CASSAYRTGELFF.

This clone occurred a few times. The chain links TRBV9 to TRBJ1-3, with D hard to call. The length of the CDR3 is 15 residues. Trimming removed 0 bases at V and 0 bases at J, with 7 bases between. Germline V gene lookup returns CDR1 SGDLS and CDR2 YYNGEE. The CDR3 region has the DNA TGTGCCAGCAGCGTAGATCACAGCTCTGGAAACACCATATATTTT. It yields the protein CASSVDHSSGNTIYF.

This CDR3 reads CASSITGSLYGYTF. CDR3 coding DNA: TGTGCCAGCAGTATTACAGGGTCACTTTACGGCTACACCTTC. J is TRBJ1-2 and V is TRBV28, with D maybe TRBD1 (6 bases). Between the trimmed V and J ends, which lost 5 bases and 8 bases, there was a span of 18 bases. Germline V gene sequence: CDR1 MDHEN, CDR2 SYDVKM. The CDR3 covers 14 residues.

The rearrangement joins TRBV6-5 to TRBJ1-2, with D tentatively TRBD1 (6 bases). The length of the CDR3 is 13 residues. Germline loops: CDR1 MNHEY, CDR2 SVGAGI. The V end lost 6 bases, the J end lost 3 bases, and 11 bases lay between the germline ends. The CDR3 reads CASSSDRHYGYTF. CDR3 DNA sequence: TGTGCCAGCAGCTCCGACAGGCACTATGGCTACACCTTC.

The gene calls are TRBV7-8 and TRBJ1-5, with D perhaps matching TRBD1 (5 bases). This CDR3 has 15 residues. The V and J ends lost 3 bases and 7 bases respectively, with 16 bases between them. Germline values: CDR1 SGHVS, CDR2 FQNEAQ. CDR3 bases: TGTGCCAGCAGCTTCCTGGGGCCCGCTGGCCAGCCCCAGCATTTT. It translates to CASSFLGPAGQPQHF.

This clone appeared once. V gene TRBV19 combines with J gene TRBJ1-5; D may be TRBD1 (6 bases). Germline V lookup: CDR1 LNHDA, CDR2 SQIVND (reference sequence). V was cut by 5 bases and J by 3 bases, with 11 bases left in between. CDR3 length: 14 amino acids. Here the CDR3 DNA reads TGTGCCAGTAGTGAGGGGGTGAACAATCAGCCCCAGCATTTT. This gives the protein CASSEGVNNQPQHF.

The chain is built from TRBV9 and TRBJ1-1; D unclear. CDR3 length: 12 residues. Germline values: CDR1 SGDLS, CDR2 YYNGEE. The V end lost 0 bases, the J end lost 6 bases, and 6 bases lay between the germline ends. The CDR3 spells CASSVVESEAFF. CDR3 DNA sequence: TGTGCCAGCAGCGTAGTGGAATCTGAAGCTTTCTTT.

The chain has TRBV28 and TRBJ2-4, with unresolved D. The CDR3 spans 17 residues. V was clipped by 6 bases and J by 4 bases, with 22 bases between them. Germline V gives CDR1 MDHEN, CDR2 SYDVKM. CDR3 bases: TGTGCCAGCAGCTCTGACGGTAGGGAACGCCGAAAAAACATTCAGTACTTC. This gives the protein CASSSDGRERRKNIQYF.

CDR3 sequence (DNA): TGTGCCAGCAACCCGGCCAGCAGGGCCGACGGGGGCTACACCTTC. Amino acid sequence: CASNPASRADGGYTF. The genes are TRBV6-5 and TRBJ1-2, with D possibly matching TRBD1 (5 bases). The V end was cut by 7 bases, the J end by 8 bases, with 23 bases between. Germline values: CDR1 MNHEY, CDR2 SVGAGI. CDR3 length: 15 amino acids.

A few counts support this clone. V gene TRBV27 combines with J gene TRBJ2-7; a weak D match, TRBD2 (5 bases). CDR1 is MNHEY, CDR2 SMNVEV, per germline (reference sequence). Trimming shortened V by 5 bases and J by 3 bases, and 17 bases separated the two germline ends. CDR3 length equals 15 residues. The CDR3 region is CASSPQTTLIYEQYF. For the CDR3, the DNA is TGTGCCAGCAGTCCCCAGACTACCTTGATCTACGAGCAGTACTTC.

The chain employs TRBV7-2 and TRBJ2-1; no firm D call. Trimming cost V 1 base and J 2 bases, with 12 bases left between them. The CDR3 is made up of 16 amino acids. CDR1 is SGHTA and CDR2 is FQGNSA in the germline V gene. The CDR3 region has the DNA TGTGCCAGCAGCTTAGTAAGGATTGTTACCTACAATGAGCAGTTCTTC. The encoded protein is CASSLVRIVTYNEQFF.